The subject of this entry is one T cell receptor (beta chain). The antigen it binds to is not known. The record has no base qualities; no much larger clone is one base away. CDR1 and CDR2 were assigned from the germline V gene (reference sequence) as LNHNV and YYDKDF. V has 4 bases trimmed and J has 7 bases trimmed; junction bases matching no gene number 12. From the cysteine through the phenylalanine, the CDR3 covers 16 amino acids. Only the CDR3 portion is preserved as DNA: 48 bases, with reading frame beginning at the first base. The immunoSEQ Assay was used to sequence TCRbeta CDR3 regions. After extraction, genomic DNA underwent amplification by bias-controlled multiplex PCR, followed by high-throughput sequencing. The source study handled its data this way. Collapsing and filtering of sequences were performed to quantify the absolute abundance of each unique TCRbeta CDR3 region. Usable DNA was measured by amplifying reference genes present in all nucleated cells, and TCRbeta template counts were normalized to that usable DNA to estimate T cell fraction. Repertoire TCRs were annotated as SARS-CoV-2-specific by exact matching of V gene, CDR3 amino acid sequence and J gene to a known reactive TCR set. The reference SARS-CoV-2 TCR set was derived from MIRA and filtered for enrichment in COVID-19-positive ImmuneCODE repertoires, a step that removed public or cross-reactive TCRs. Drawing on the MIRA antigens, annotated TCRs were analysed further at the level of specific ORF or position within ORF. Breadth was defined as the number of annotated unique rearrangements divided by the total number of unique productive rearrangements, and depth was defined as the summed frequency of the annotated unique rearrangements. Two-sided Wilcoxon rank-sum tests were applied when comparing TCR breadth between groups. TCRdb holds this immuneACCESS table with in-frame rearrangements only. Some clones are missing; in checked studies, unresolved V genes explain under half, and the rest has no known cause. The DNA gave D and trimming, while V, J and clone size come from that table. The sample contains around 450,000 clones, around nine tenths of them found a single time. 3.5% to 4% of the sample is held by the ten biggest clonotypes.

This record comes from a study of Ad26.COV2.S vaccination and SARS-CoV-2 variants listed by TCRdb under 2021. Regarding the complete study: Vaccine-arm donors came from COV1001, a multicentre, randomized, double-blind, placebo-controlled phase I-IIa trial of Ad26.COV2.S in healthy adults. Ad26.COV2.S was administered intramuscularly at 5 x 10^10 or 1 x 10^11 viral particles, either as a single shot or as two shots given 56 days apart. The specificity and breadth of SARS-CoV-2-reactive T cell receptors after Ad26.COV2.S vaccination were assessed by TCRbeta repertoire sequencing. A total of roughly 30 samples were included in the TCR-sequenced set, comprising some 20 Ad26.COV2.S vaccine recipients, 5 placebo recipients and 8 SARS-CoV-2 convalescent individuals. Trial participants were randomized into five groups of five, in which low-dose or high-dose Ad26.COV2.S was given once or twice, or placebo was given on both occasions. Blinding of investigators to trial group allocation was maintained during experiments and outcome assessment. On the study overall, not on this receptor specifically: Vaccine and placebo recipients had similar non-spike TCR breadth, a finding consistent with the vaccine containing only spike. The study lacked the statistical power to compare responses across vaccine doses or regimens. Substantial breadth of spike-specific CD8+ and CD4+ T cell responses was reported after vaccination. The authors noted that the TCR breadth and depth analyses may have underestimated total T cell responses. Ad26.COV2.S recipients had higher spike-specific TCR breadth than placebo recipients (P = 0.0014).

The intended sense of this specimen's treatment or condition label: around 19 received Ad26.COV2.S at low or high dose, single or two shots; a few received placebo; per-sample allocation not given. For vaccine and placebo recipients, repertoires were sequenced using samples collected on day 63 after the first injection. Between 29 July and 7 August 2020, Cohort 1b enrolled approximately 26 adults aged 18-55 years at one site in Boston, USA. Ad26.COV2.S was a replication-incompetent adenovirus type 26 vector expressing a prefusion-stabilized SARS-CoV-2 spike protein from the original Wuhan strain. The V and J segments used are TRBV15 and TRBJ1-4; 7 nucleotides in the junction match TRBD1. The clonotype comes from a person aged 18-60 years who received the Ad26.COV2.S COVID-19 vaccine or a placebo. The source material was peripheral blood, sampled in a trial of Ad26.COV2.S vaccine versus placebo. The CDR3 loop reads CATSIEQGRGSEKLFF. At the DNA level, the sequence is TGTGCCACCAGCATTGAACAGGGGAGAGGGAGTGAAAAACTGTTTTTT.